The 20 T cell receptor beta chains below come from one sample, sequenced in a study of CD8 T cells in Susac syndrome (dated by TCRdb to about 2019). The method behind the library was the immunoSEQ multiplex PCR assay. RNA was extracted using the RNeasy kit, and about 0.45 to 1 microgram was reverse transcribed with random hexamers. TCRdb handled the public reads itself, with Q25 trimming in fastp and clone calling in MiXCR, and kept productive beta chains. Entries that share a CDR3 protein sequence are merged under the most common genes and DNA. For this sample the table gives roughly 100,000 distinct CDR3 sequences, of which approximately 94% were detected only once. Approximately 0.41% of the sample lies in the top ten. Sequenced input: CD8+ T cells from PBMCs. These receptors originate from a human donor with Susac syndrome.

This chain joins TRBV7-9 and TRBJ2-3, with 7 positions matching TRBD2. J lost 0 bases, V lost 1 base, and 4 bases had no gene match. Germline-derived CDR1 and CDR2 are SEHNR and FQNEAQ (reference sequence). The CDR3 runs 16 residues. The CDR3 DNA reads TGTGCCAGCAGCTTAGTTGAGACTAGCAGCACAGATACGCAGTATTTT. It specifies CASSLVETSSTDTQYF.

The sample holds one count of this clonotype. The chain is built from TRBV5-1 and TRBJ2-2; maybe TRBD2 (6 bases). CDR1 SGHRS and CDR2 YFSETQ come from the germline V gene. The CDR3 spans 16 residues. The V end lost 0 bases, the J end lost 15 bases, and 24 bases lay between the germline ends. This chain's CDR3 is CASSLETVNTGEAVFF. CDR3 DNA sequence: TGCGCCAGCAGCTTGGAAACAGTCAACACCGGGGAGGCGGTGTTTTTT.

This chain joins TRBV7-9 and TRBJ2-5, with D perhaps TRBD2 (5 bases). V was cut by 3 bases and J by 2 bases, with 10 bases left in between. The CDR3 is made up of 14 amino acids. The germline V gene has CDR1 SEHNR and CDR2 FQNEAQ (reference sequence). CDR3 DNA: TGTGCCAGCAGCTTCAGAGGAGGACAAGAGACCCAGTACTTC. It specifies CASSFRGGQETQYF.

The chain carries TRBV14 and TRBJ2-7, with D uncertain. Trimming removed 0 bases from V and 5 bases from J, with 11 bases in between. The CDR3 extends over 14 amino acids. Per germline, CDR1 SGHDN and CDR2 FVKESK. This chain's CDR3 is CASSQDSLNHEQYF. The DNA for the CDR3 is TGTGCCAGCAGCCAAGATTCACTAAACCACGAGCAGTACTTC.

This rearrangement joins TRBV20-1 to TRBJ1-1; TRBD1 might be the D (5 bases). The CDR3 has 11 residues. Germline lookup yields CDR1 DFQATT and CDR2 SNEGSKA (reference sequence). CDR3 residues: CRKDQGSEAFF. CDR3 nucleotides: TGCAGGAAAGACCAGGGATCTGAAGCTTTCTTT.

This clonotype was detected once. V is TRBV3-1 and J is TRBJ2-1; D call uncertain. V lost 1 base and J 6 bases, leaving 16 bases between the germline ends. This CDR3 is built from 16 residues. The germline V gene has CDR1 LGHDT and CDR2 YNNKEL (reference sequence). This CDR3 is CASSQAPFRFPNEQFF. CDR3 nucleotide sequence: TGTGCCAGCAGCCAAGCCCCTTTTAGGTTTCCCAATGAGCAGTTCTTC.

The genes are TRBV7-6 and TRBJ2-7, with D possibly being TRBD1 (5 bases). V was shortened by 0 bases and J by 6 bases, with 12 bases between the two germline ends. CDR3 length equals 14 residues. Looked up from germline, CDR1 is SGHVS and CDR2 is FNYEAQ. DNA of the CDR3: TGTGCCAGCAGCTTAGCAGGGGATCAGAGCGAGCAGTACTTC. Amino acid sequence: CASSLAGDQSEQYF.

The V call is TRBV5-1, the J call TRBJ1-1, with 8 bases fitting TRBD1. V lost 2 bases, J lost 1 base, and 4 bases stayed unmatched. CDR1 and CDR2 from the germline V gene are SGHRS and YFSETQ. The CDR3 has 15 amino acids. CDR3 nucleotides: TGCGCCAGCAGCTTTTCCGGACAGGGGAACACTGAAGCTTTCTTT. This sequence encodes CASSFSGQGNTEAFF.

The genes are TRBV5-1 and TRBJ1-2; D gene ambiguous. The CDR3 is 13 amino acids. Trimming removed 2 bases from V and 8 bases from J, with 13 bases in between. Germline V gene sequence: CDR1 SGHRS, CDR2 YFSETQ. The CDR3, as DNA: TGCGCCAGCAGCTTTGGACGGTCTTACGGCTACACCTTC. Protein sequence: CASSFGRSYGYTF.

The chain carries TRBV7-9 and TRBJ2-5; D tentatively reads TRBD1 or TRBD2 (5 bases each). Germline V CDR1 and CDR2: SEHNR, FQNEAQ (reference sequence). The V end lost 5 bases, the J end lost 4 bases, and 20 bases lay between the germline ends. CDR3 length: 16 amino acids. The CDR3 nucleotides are TGTGCCAGCAGCCGGGTCGGGCAGGGCGGAGGAGAGACCCAGTACTTC. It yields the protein CASSRVGQGGGETQYF.

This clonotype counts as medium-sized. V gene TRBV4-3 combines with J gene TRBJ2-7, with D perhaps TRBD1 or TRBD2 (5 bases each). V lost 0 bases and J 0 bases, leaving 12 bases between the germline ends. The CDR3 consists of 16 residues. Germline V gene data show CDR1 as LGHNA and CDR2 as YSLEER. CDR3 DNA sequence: TGCGCCAGCAGCCAAGATTTAGCAGGGACCTCCTACGAGCAGTACTTC. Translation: CASSQDLAGTSYEQYF.

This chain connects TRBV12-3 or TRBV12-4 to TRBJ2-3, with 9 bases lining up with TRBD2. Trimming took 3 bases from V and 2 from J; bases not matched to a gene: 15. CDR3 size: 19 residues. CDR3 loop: CASSLLVAGEPPSTDTQYF. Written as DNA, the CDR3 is TGTGCCAGCAGTTTGTTGGTAGCGGGGGAACCTCCCTCCACAGATACGCAGTATTTT.

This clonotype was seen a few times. The CDR3 spells CASSPRGAEPYQPQHF. The CDR3, as DNA: TGCGCCAGCAGCCCTAGGGGCGCAGAGCCCTATCAGCCCCAGCATTTT. The gene calls are TRBV4-1 and TRBJ1-5; D possibly corresponds to TRBD1 (5 bases). There are 16 residues in the CDR3. CDR1 is MGHRA and CDR2 is YSYEKL in the germline V gene. V shed 4 bases and J shed 5 bases, with 18 bases lying between them.

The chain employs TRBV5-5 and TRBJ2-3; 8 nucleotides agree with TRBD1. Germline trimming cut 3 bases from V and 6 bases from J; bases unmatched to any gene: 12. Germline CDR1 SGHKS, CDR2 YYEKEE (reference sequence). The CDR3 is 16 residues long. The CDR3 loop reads CASSWTGLGPTDTQYF. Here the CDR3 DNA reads TGTGCCAGCAGCTGGACAGGGTTGGGCCCTACCGATACGCAGTATTTT.

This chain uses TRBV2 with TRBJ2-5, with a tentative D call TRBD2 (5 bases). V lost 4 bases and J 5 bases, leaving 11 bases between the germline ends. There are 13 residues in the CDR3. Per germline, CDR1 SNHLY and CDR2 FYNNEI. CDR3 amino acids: CASSAWTLETQYF. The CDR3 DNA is TGTGCCAGCAGTGCTTGGACTCTGGAGACCCAGTACTTC.

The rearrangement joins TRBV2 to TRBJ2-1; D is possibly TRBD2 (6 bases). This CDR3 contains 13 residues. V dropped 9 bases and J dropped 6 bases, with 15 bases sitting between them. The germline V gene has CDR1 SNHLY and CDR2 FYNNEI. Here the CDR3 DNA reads TGTGCCAGTGGGACTGCGGGGTCCAATGAGCAGTTCTTC. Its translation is CASGTAGSNEQFF. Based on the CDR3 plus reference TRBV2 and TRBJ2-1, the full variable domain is EPEVTQTPSHQVTQMGQEVILRCVPISNHLYFYWYRQILGQKVEFLVSFYNNEISEKSEIFDDQFSVERPDGSNFTLKIRSTKLEDSAMYFCASGTAGSNEQFFGPGTRLTVL.

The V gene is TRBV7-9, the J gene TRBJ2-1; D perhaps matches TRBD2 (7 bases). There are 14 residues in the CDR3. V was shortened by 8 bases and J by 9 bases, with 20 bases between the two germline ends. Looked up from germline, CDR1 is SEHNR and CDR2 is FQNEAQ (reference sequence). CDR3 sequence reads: CASGVGGARLEQFF. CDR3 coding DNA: TGTGCCAGCGGCGTGGGGGGGGCGAGACTTGAGCAGTTCTTC. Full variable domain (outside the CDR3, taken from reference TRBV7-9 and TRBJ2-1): DTGVSQNPRHKITKRGQNVTFRCDPISEHNRLYWYRQTLGQGPEFLTYFQNEAQLEKSRLLSDRFSAERPKGSFSTLEIQRTEQGDSAMYLCASGVGGARLEQFFGPGTRLTVL.

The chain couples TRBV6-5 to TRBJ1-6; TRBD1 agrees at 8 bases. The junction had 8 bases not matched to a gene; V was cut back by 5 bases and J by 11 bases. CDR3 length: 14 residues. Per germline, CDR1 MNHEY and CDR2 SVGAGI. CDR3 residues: CASSTDRGFPPLHF. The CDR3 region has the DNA TGTGCCAGCAGTACCGACAGGGGTTTCCCACCCCTCCACTTT.

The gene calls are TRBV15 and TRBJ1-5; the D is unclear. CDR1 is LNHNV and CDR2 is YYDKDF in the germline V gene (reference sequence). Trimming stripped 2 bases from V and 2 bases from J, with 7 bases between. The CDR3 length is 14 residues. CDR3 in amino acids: CATSRNVGNQPQHF. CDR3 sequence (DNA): TGTGCCACCAGCAGAAATGTGGGCAATCAGCCCCAGCATTTT.

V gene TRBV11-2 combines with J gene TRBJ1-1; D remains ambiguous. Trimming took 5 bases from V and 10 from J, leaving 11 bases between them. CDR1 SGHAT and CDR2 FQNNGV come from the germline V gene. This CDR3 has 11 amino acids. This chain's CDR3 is CASSPSLGAFF. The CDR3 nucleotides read TGTGCCAGCAGCCCCAGTCTGGGAGCTTTCTTT.